This T cell receptor (beta chain) was recorded in a study of T cell responses to AZD1222 COVID-19 vaccine. Study results and limitations: The study found vaccine-associated CD4 TCRs spanning spike, dominant at 160-218 and 743-854. Reports indicate that nearly half of spike-specific TCRs are directed at unmutated variant regions. Spike-specific TCR breadth and depth both grew after two AZD1222 doses. Females outnumbered males among donors, who were mostly white British; clonal diversity was possibly underestimated.

Regarding this clone: The antigen is undetermined.

CDR3 length: 15 residues. Germline assignment: CDR1 SGHRS and CDR2 YFSETQ. Trimming pared 3 bases from V and 1 base from J, leaving 13 bases between. Sequencing was performed with immunoSEQ multiplex PCR; in TCRdb, only in-frame clones are kept and a portion is missing. The sample carries roughly 93,000 clones, about 89% recorded once. The TCR originated in an adult in good health. Sequenced material: peripheral blood, taken on day 0 of AZD1222 vaccination. V is TRBV5-1 and J is TRBJ1-1; D remains ambiguous. DNA for the CDR3: TGCGCCAGCAGCTCGGTAATGGGAGAGAACACTGAAGCTTTCTTT. This sequence encodes CASSSVMGENTEAFF.